Listed below are T cell receptor beta chains from one sample, sequenced in a study of memory CD4+ T cells and cytomegalovirus serostatus. This table comes from immunoSEQ multiplex PCR, and its TCRdb copy is limited to in-frame clones, with some not included. The sample lists 40,000 or so clones; 79% were seen once. The sequencing sample was made of memory CD4+ T cells from blood. The receptors come from an adult in good health and CMV-seronegative. Both conserved end residues are part of each CDR3. The order of the fields is CDR3 DNA, CDR3 protein, clone size, D gene, V gene, J gene. A D gene is named only where the DNA matches it firmly. Part of the rows lack a size; the others show once, few, many or a class for expanded clones.

TGTGCCAGCAGCGACAGAATGAACACTGAAGCTTTCTTT	CASSDRMNTEAFF	few	.	TRBV7-6	TRBJ1-1
TGTGCCACAACCCCCGGGACTAGGGGTGCAGATACGCAGTATTTT	CATTPGTRGADTQYF	.	TRBD2	TRBV10-3	TRBJ2-3
TGTGCCAGCTCACCAGTTTTGAGCGGGGGATTGCGGACAGCCGGTACTGAAAAACTGTTTTTT	CASSPVLSGGLRTAGTEKLFF	few	.	TRBV18	TRBJ1-4
TGTGCCAGCATTGAGGCCACAGGGGTGAACACTGAAGCTTTCTTT	CASIEATGVNTEAFF	.	TRBD1	TRBV2	TRBJ1-1
TGTGCCAGCTCACCACCGGGGAGGGCTGAAGCTTTCTTT	CASSPPGRAEAFF	.	.	TRBV18	TRBJ1-1
TGTGCCAGCAGCTTGGCCGGAAGGGAATATGGCTACACCTTC	CASSLAGREYGYTF	.	.	TRBV5-6	TRBJ1-2
TGTGCCAGTAGTATGGGAAGGACACCAGAAAAACTGTTTTTT	CASSMGRTPEKLFF	.	.	TRBV19	TRBJ1-4
TGCGCCAGCAGCTTGGCCGGGGGGGGGAGCCTTTATGAGCAGTTCTTC	CASSLAGGGSLYEQFF	.	TRBD2	TRBV5-1	TRBJ2-1
TGTGCCAGCAGCCAAGATGGGGAAGGGGGTGGCTACACCTTC	CASSQDGEGGGYTF	.	.	TRBV4-2	TRBJ1-2
TGTGCCAGTAGTACGACAGTTAACACTGAAGCTTTCTTT	CASSTTVNTEAFF	.	.	TRBV19	TRBJ1-1
TGTGCCAGCAGCTCCGGGACTAGCGGGGGGGTCTACGAGCAGTACTTC	CASSSGTSGGVYEQYF	few	TRBD2	TRBV7-2	TRBJ2-7
TGTGCCAGCAGTCCTAGCGGGAGCCCAGATACGCAGTATTTT	CASSPSGSPDTQYF	once	TRBD2	TRBV7-3	TRBJ2-3
TGCGCCAGCAGCTTGGACCCCCCTGGGACACCTAACACCGGGGAGCTGTTTTTT	CASSLDPPGTPNTGELFF	.	.	TRBV5-1	TRBJ2-2
TGTGCCAGCAGCTTGGAGGCAGACCATGGCTACACCTTC	CASSLEADHGYTF	.	.	TRBV5-6	TRBJ1-2
TGTGCCAGCAGCTCGACCGACAGGGTGTTCAGTGGCGAGCAGTACTTC	CASSSTDRVFSGEQYF	few	TRBD1	TRBV5-6	TRBJ2-7
TGTGCCAGTAGTCAAACAGGTTCCGGGGAGCTGTTTTTT	CASSQTGSGELFF	.	.	TRBV19	TRBJ2-2
TGTGCCAGCAGCCGGACTAGCGGGGACCAGACCCAGTACTTC	CASSRTSGDQTQYF	.	TRBD2	TRBV7-9	TRBJ2-5
TGTGCCTGGAGTGATGGGCTCTCTGGAAACACCATATATTTT	CAWSDGLSGNTIYF	.	.	TRBV30	TRBJ1-3
TGTGCCAGCAGCGTTGAAGGAAGGGACGCTGAAGCTTTCTTT	CASSVEGRDAEAFF	.	.	TRBV5-8	TRBJ1-1
TGTGCCAGTAGTGACGCTAGCGGGAGGGCGACAAACACCGGGGAGCTGTTTTTT	CASSDASGRATNTGELFF	.	TRBD2	TRBV19	TRBJ2-2
TGTGCCAGCAGGGGGACAGATACGCAGTATTTT	CASRGTDTQYF	.	.	TRBV2	TRBJ2-3
TGTGCCAGCAGCTCCTTATCTGGGGAGTCTGGAAACACCATATATTTT	CASSSLSGESGNTIYF	.	.	TRBV11-2	TRBJ1-3
TGTGCCAGCAGCTCATCAGGGGCGGCTAACTATGGCTACACCTTC	CASSSSGAANYGYTF	few	.	TRBV7-2	TRBJ1-2
TGTGCCATCAGTGAGACCGGGACAGGGGGTCTGGCTTTCTTT	CAISETGTGGLAFF	.	TRBD1	TRBV10-3	TRBJ1-1
TGTGCCAGCAGCCGCCGGACTAGCGCCCAAGAGACCCAGTACTTC	CASSRRTSAQETQYF	.	TRBD2	TRBV11-2	TRBJ2-5
TGTGCCAGCAGCTTGGACCCCAACGGAGTGGGGAAAACTGAAGCTTTCTTT	CASSLDPNGVGKTEAFF	.	.	TRBV5-6	TRBJ1-1
TGTGCCAGCAGCCCGCACGCTACTAGGCGTAACACCGGGGAGCTGTTTTTT	CASSPHATRRNTGELFF	.	.	TRBV5-4	TRBJ2-2
TGTGCCAGCAGCTTGTCGACAGGAGGAGATACGCAGTATTTT	CASSLSTGGDTQYF	few	.	TRBV5-4	TRBJ2-3
TGTGCCAGCATTGAACAGGGGGGAAACTATGGCTACACCTTC	CASIEQGGNYGYTF	.	.	TRBV21-1	TRBJ1-2
TGTGCCAGCAAGGGGGGGTATAGCAATCAGCCCCAGCATTTT	CASKGGYSNQPQHF	few	.	TRBV6-5	TRBJ1-5
TGTGCCAGCAGCTTCGGACAGGGCTATGGCTACACCTTC	CASSFGQGYGYTF	.	TRBD1	TRBV5-6	TRBJ1-2
TGTGCCAGAAGCCGACTCTTAGATGAGCGGTTCTTC	CARSRLLDERFF	few	.	TRBV5-3	TRBJ2-1
TGTGCCAGCAGCTTTATATCGGGGAAGGGGCACTCCGAAGCTTTCTTT	CASSFISGKGHSEAFF	.	.	TRBV5-8	TRBJ1-1
TGTGCCAGCAGCTTGGGCGGGAACACTGAAGCTTTCTTT	CASSLGGNTEAFF	.	.	TRBV5-5	TRBJ1-1
TGCGCCAGCAGTGACTCGAGCAGGGGCCAAGCCTACGAGCAGTACTTC	CASSDSSRGQAYEQYF	.	.	TRBV10-2	TRBJ2-7
TGTGCCAGCAGCTTGATTGCAGGCGGTGGAAACACCATATATTTT	CASSLIAGGGNTIYF	.	.	TRBV5-6	TRBJ1-3
TGCAGCGTGTGGGAGGGCGGTTCGGTCTACACCTTC	CSVWEGGSVYTF	.	.	TRBV29-1	TRBJ1-2
TGTGCCAGCTCACCTGATATGAACACTGAAGCTTTCTTT	CASSPDMNTEAFF	once	.	TRBV18	TRBJ1-1
TGTGCCAGCAGAGCCGATACGGGAGAGGAGACCCAGTACTTC	CASRADTGEETQYF	.	.	TRBV2	TRBJ2-5
TGTGCCAGCAGTTCTTTAGTTTCCGGGGGAAAATACGAGCAGTACTTC	CASSSLVSGGKYEQYF	.	.	TRBV27	TRBJ2-7